This T cell receptor (beta chain) was captured by sequencing in a study of blood T cell repertoires in COVID-19. From germline, CDR1 is SGHAT and CDR2 FQNNGV. The CDR3 is 15 amino acids. J gave up 0 bases and V 0 bases, and 2 bases lay outside the gene matches. The method was immunoSEQ multiplex PCR; TCRdb's version includes in-frame clones alone and lacks a portion of them. The repertoire has around 700,000 clones, more than 80% of them found once; the top ten carry under 0.3%. This clone was picked up one time. The J gene is TRBJ2-7, the V gene TRBV11-2; 7 nucleotides match TRBD1. The source is a woman younger than 35 with acute or convalescent COVID-19. Sequences were obtained from peripheral blood. The DNA for the CDR3 is TGTGCCAGCAGCTTAGAACAGGGGAGCTCCTACGAGCAGTACTTC. Residues: CASSLEQGSSYEQYF.